In its sample, the clone carrying this T cell receptor beta chain was seen a few times. This specimen comes from a study of OX40 agonist ivuxolimab in advanced cancers. With autoimmune disease history or systemic immunosuppression, patients were excluded. Sequencing used immunoSEQ multiplex PCR; TCRdb keeps in-frame clones, though not all of them. Altogether approximately 100,000 clones are present, approximately 90% being singletons, with the ten largest covering about 0.31%. The sample here was CD4+ or CD8+ T cells sorted from blood, taken in a trial of the OX40 agonist ivuxolimab. This TCR was recovered from an adult with an advanced solid tumor such as melanoma, head and neck, liver or kidney cancer.

The CDR3 coding sequence is TGTGCCAGCACTAAACAACCGGGACTAGGTTCGGATACGCAGTATTTT. It yields the protein CASTKQPGLGSDTQYF. This sequence joins TRBV2 and TRBJ2-3; TRBD2 agrees at 8 bases. V lost 7 bases and J lost 6; bases outside the gene matches: 15. The CDR3 runs 16 residues. The germline V gene has CDR1 SNHLY and CDR2 FYNNEI.